This T cell receptor beta chain was found in a study of vaccination effects on CD4 cells after COVID-19. On this clone itself: What it binds is unknown.

Sequencing used immunoSEQ multiplex PCR; TCRdb keeps in-frame clones, though not all of them. The sample carries fewer than 30,000 clones, around 70% recorded once. ViraFEST expansion of antigen-specific CD4+ T cells with viral peptide pools preceded sequencing. The authors isolated CD4+ T cells after about eleven days of culture. Previously uninfected by SARS-CoV-2, the vaccine recipients also showed negative nucleocapsid antibodies. Specimen: CD4+ T cells from PBMCs cultured with SARS-CoV-2 spike peptides, collected before COVID-19 vaccination. This TCR came from a human donor who received a COVID-19 vaccine.

CDR3 loop: CASSLVGRGANVLTF. As DNA, the CDR3 is TGTGCCAGCAGCTTAGTGGGCCGTGGGGCCAACGTCCTGACTTTC. The V gene is TRBV7-8, the J gene TRBJ2-6; unclear D gene. CDR3 size: 15 residues. V was shortened by 1 base and J by 3 bases, with 7 bases between the two germline ends. Per germline, CDR1 SGHVS and CDR2 FQNEAQ.